The rows below give T cell receptor beta chains drawn from one sample of a study of early T cells in non-severe SARS-CoV-2 infection. TCRdb used MiXCR to reprocess the 5' RACE reads, holding one entry per CDR3 protein. The repertoire has about 55,000 distinct CDR3 sequences, 5.5% to 8.5% of them found once; the top ten carry 5.8%. The sequencing used whole blood, collected at baseline. The receptors derive from an adult who was a healthcare worker with PCR-confirmed SARS-CoV-2 infection or an uninfected control (not recorded which). The CDR3 runs from the conserved cysteine through the conserved F or W. The D gene is left open where the match is weak. Clone size appears in some rows only: once, few, many, or a class for an expanded clone.

cdr3_aa	cdr3_nt	d_call	cdr3_length	clone_size	v_call	j_call
CASSLLLETQYF	TGTGCCAGCAGCCTCCTGCTTGAGACCCAGTACTTC	.	12	.	TRBV7-2	TRBJ2-5
CASSLRDSGGNTGELFF	TGCGCCAGCAGCTTGCGGGATAGCGGGGGAAACACCGGGGAGCTGTTTTTT	TRBD2	17	few	TRBV5-1	TRBJ2-2
CASSQGGHTEAFF	TGCGCCAGCAGCCAAGGGGGTCACACTGAAGCTTTCTTT	.	13	.	TRBV4-3	TRBJ1-1
CAGKQGRSTYEQYF	TGTGCCGGTAAACAGGGTCGCAGCACCTACGAGCAGTACTTC	.	14	many	TRBV6-4	TRBJ2-7
CATSREKAGTGELFF	TGTGCCACCAGCAGAGAGAAAGCGGGAACCGGGGAGCTGTTTTTT	TRBD2	15	.	TRBV15	TRBJ2-2
CSARIGDVDSPLHF	TGCAGTGCTAGAATAGGGGACGTCGATTCACCCCTCCACTTT	.	14	many	TRBV20-1	TRBJ1-6
CASSLVSATYEQYF	TGTGCCAGCAGCTTAGTATCCGCTACCTACGAGCAGTACTTC	.	14	.	TRBV7-2	TRBJ2-7
CASSFTDGRYEQYF	TGTGCCAGCAGCTTTACCGACGGGAGGTACGAGCAGTACTTC	TRBD2	14	.	TRBV7-8	TRBJ2-7
CASVFVSGGHNEQFF	TGTGCTAGTGTTTTTGTTAGCGGGGGCCACAATGAGCAGTTCTTC	TRBD2	15	many	TRBV12-5	TRBJ2-1
CASSLRDEQFF	TGTGCCAGCAGTTTACGGGATGAGCAGTTCTTC	.	11	many	TRBV28	TRBJ2-1
CAISGSGGDEQFF	TGTGCCATCAGTGGCAGCGGGGGCGATGAGCAGTTCTTC	TRBD2	13	.	TRBV10-3	TRBJ2-1
CASSQGGTINEQFF	TGTGCCAGCAGCCAAGGGGGGACGATCAATGAGCAGTTCTTC	.	14	many	TRBV3-1	TRBJ2-1
CASMGQGGKRTNYGYTF	TGTGCCAGCATGGGACAGGGTGGTAAAAGGACTAACTATGGCTACACCTTC	TRBD1	17	.	TRBV12-3/TRBV12-4	TRBJ1-2
CASSPTLAGGLWAGELFF	TGTGCCAGCAGCCCGACCCTAGCGGGGGGGCTTTGGGCCGGGGAGCTGTTTTTT	TRBD2	18	.	TRBV5-5	TRBJ2-2
CASGRETQYF	TGTGCCAGCGGAAGAGAGACCCAGTACTTC	.	10	many	TRBV25-1	TRBJ2-5
CASRPRQENTEAFF	TGCGCCAGCAGGCCTAGACAGGAGAACACTGAAGCTTTCTTT	.	14	many	TRBV5-1	TRBJ1-1
CASSLYYSRRHYEQYF	TGTGCCAGCAGTTTATATTACAGCCGCCGCCACTACGAGCAGTACTTC	.	16	many	TRBV28	TRBJ2-7
CASSVEIGYSRDTQYF	TGTGCCAGCAGCGTGGAAATCGGATATTCGAGGGATACGCAGTATTTT	.	16	few	TRBV9	TRBJ2-3
CASSLGESGQGPEQYF	TGTGCCAGCAGCTTAGGGGAATCGGGACAGGGGCCCGAGCAGTACTTC	TRBD1	16	.	TRBV7-6	TRBJ2-7
CASSSPTTSGGIQYF	TGTGCCAGCAGCTCTCCCACGACGAGCGGGGGCATTCAGTACTTC	TRBD2	15	.	TRBV7-2	TRBJ2-4
CSARALAGDQETQYF	TGCAGTGCTAGAGCATTAGCGGGGGATCAAGAGACCCAGTACTTC	TRBD2	15	.	TRBV20-1	TRBJ2-5
CATSSQGTSYNEQFF	TGTGCCACCAGCAGCCAAGGGACTTCCTACAATGAGCAGTTCTTC	.	15	many	TRBV15	TRBJ2-1
CSAWDRGGSETQYF	TGCAGTGCTTGGGACAGGGGAGGTTCGGAGACCCAGTACTTC	TRBD1	14	.	TRBV20-1	TRBJ2-5
CAIADGLNYGYTF	TGTGCCATCGCTGACGGGCTAAACTATGGCTACACCTTC	.	13	.	TRBV10-3	TRBJ1-2
CVSSLRGNQETQYF	TGCGTCAGCAGCTTGAGGGGGAATCAAGAGACCCAGTACTTC	.	14	.	TRBV5-1	TRBJ2-5
CASSTGGRSDTQYF	TGTGCCAGCAGTACAGGGGGACGCTCAGATACGCAGTATTTT	TRBD1	14	many	TRBV11-2	TRBJ2-3
CASSKERYEQYF	TGTGCCAGCAGCAAAGAAAGATACGAGCAGTACTTC	.	12	many	TRBV21-1	TRBJ2-7
CAWSRISYNSPLHF	TGTGCCTGGAGTAGGATCTCCTATAATTCACCCCTCCACTTT	.	14	.	TRBV30	TRBJ1-6
CASSLRLGGDEETQYF	TGCGCCAGCAGCCTCCGTCTCGGGGGGGACGAAGAGACCCAGTACTTC	TRBD2	16	few	TRBV5-1	TRBJ2-5
CASSLNFIGDRTDTQYF	TGTGCCAGCAGCTTAAACTTTATCGGAGACCGCACAGATACGCAGTATTTT	.	17	many	TRBV7-2	TRBJ2-3
CASSLAGGNNEQFF	TGTGCCAGCAGCTTAGCGGGGGGGAACAATGAGCAGTTCTTC	TRBD2	14	few	TRBV7-2	TRBJ2-1